A selection of T cell receptor beta chains follows, all from one sample in a study of neurological immune-mediated disorders. One entry per CDR3 protein, called by TCRdb with MiXCR from the 5' RACE reads. The sample holds some 83,000 distinct CDR3 sequences, 2.5% to 3% seen once. The sequencing input was PBMCs. The receptor source for this set is a woman aged 30 to 39 with multiple sclerosis. Both conserved end residues are part of each CDR3. D genes are given only for firm matches. For some rows the clone size is stated as once, few or many, or as a class when expanded; others skip it.

.	many	TRBJ2-7	TRBV20-1	TGCAGTGCTAGTGAGGTGGAATACGAGCAGTACTTC	CSASEVEYEQYF
TRBD2	.	TRBJ2-7	TRBV3-1	TGTGCCAGCAGCCAAGCCCTAGCGGGAGGAGTCTACGAGCAGTACTTC	CASSQALAGGVYEQYF
TRBD2	many	TRBJ2-5	TRBV7-9	TGTGCCAGCAGCTACCTTAGCGGGAGGGGAGAGACCCAGTACTTC	CASSYLSGRGETQYF
TRBD1	many	TRBJ2-5	TRBV20-1	TGCAGTGCTAGAGATCTTTCCGGGACAGAACAAGAGACCCAGTACTTC	CSARDLSGTEQETQYF
TRBD2	many	TRBJ2-7	TRBV7-9	TGTGCCAGCAGCGGATCCGGACTAGCGGGAGGACCTTACGAGCAGTACTTC	CASSGSGLAGGPYEQYF
.	.	TRBJ1-1	TRBV20-1	TGCAGTGCTAGAGATCGGGGCAGGATGAACACTGAAGCTTTCTTT	CSARDRGRMNTEAFF
.	many	TRBJ2-1	TRBV20-1	TGCAGTGCTGTCATTCGGACCAAACCGACATACAATGAGCAGTTCTTC	CSAVIRTKPTYNEQFF
.	many	TRBJ2-7	TRBV20-1	TGCAGTGCTAGAGACCCCAACGAGCAGTACTTC	CSARDPNEQYF
TRBD2	many	TRBJ2-1	TRBV3-1	TGTGCCAGCAGCCATGGGCGGGAGGGTGCCAATGAGCAGTTCTTC	CASSHGREGANEQFF
.	many	TRBJ2-2	TRBV5-1	TGCGCCAGCAGCTTGACAGGAGACACCGGGGAGCTGTTTTTT	CASSLTGDTGELFF